The rows below give T cell receptor beta chains drawn from one sample of a study of T cell responses to AZD1222 COVID-19 vaccine. Sequenced by immunoSEQ multiplex PCR; TCRdb stores in-frame clones only, minus some. The table lists tens of thousands of clones, roughly 91% of them singletons. Sequences were derived from peripheral blood, sampled 28 days after the second AZD1222 dose. These receptors originate from an adult who received the AZD1222 COVID-19 vaccine. The CDR3 runs from the conserved cysteine through the conserved F or W. A D gene is named only where the DNA matches it firmly. Clone size, where shown, is once, few, many, or a class for clones that have expanded.

v_call	j_call	d_call	clone_size	cdr3_length	cdr3_aa	cdr3_nt
TRBV19	TRBJ1-5	.	.	15	CASTPAEGGNQPQHF	TGTGCCAGTACCCCCGCGGAGGGAGGCAATCAGCCCCAGCATTTT
TRBV5-1	TRBJ2-5	TRBD1	.	14	CASSVGQNQETQYF	TGCGCCAGCAGCGTGGGACAGAACCAAGAGACCCAGTACTTC
TRBV2	TRBJ1-1	.	.	14	CASSEDWPTSQAFF	TGTGCCAGCAGTGAAGATTGGCCAACGAGTCAAGCTTTCTTT
TRBV19	TRBJ1-4	TRBD1	.	16	CASSLRPQGAGEKLFF	TGTGCCAGTAGTCTTAGACCGCAGGGGGCGGGTGAAAAACTGTTTTTT
TRBV4-2	TRBJ2-3	TRBD2	.	16	CASSQGEAGVADTQYF	TGTGCCAGCAGCCAAGGGGAAGCGGGGGTCGCAGATACGCAGTATTTT
TRBV30	TRBJ1-5	.	.	14	CAWSGRHSNQPQHF	TGTGCCTGGAGTGGCAGACATAGCAATCAGCCCCAGCATTTT
TRBV7-8	TRBJ1-5	.	once	17	CASSLAGRSNSNQPQHF	TGTGCCAGCAGCTTAGCCGGCAGAAGTAATAGCAATCAGCCCCAGCATTTT
TRBV30	TRBJ2-5	TRBD1	.	14	CAWSDGTGAKTQYF	TGTGCCTGGAGTGACGGGACAGGGGCAAAGACCCAGTACTTC
TRBV11-2	TRBJ2-2	TRBD1	.	15	CASSQGQGYGGELFF	TGTGCCAGCAGCCAGGGACAGGGGTATGGCGGGGAGCTGTTTTTT
TRBV18	TRBJ2-7	.	.	14	CASSPTPGKNEQYF	TGTGCCAGCTCACCAACTCCAGGGAAAAACGAGCAGTACTTC
TRBV5-4	TRBJ2-7	.	once	12	CASSLDDGEQYF	TGTGCCAGCAGCTTGGACGACGGTGAGCAGTACTTC
TRBV11-2	TRBJ1-2	.	.	12	CASSQPQGGYTF	TGTGCCAGCAGCCAACCGCAGGGTGGCTACACCTTC
TRBV5-1	TRBJ2-1	.	few	15	CASSLDRTAYNEQFF	TGCGCCAGCAGCTTGGACCGGACAGCCTACAATGAGCAGTTCTTC
TRBV5-5	TRBJ1-1	.	.	14	CASSLDEGVTEAFF	TGTGCCAGCAGCTTGGACGAGGGGGTGACTGAAGCTTTCTTT
TRBV7-9	TRBJ1-2	.	.	14	CASSHGTSNYGYTF	TGTGCCAGCAGCCATGGAACCTCGAACTATGGCTACACCTTC
TRBV29-1	TRBJ2-3	.	.	13	CSSTAAGPDTQYF	TGCAGCTCGACGGCCGCCGGTCCAGATACGCAGTATTTT
TRBV2	TRBJ2-3	TRBD1	.	17	CASSAQGGSFRSDTQYF	TGTGCCAGCAGCGCCCAAGGGGGCTCCTTTCGGTCAGATACGCAGTATTTT
TRBV5-5	TRBJ1-2	.	.	12	CASSLEGYGYTF	TGTGCCAGCAGCTTGGAAGGCTATGGCTACACCTTC
TRBV10-3	TRBJ2-7	TRBD2	.	17	CAISESRTTSGAYEQYF	TGTGCCATCAGTGAGTCGCGGACGACTAGCGGGGCGTACGAGCAGTACTTC
TRBV10-2	TRBJ1-1	.	.	13	CASSEVGNTEAFF	TGCGCCAGCAGTGAGGTGGGGAACACTGAAGCTTTCTTT
TRBV18	TRBJ1-1	.	.	12	CASSGGYTEAFF	TGTGCCAGCTCTGGCGGTTACACTGAAGCTTTCTTT
TRBV6-2/TRBV6-3	TRBJ2-2	TRBD2	few	16	CASSSSGGAYTGELFF	TGTGCCAGCAGTTCTAGCGGGGGGGCGTACACCGGGGAGCTGTTTTTT
TRBV6-5	TRBJ2-1	TRBD1	.	13	CATRTGLGHEQFF	TGTGCCACCCGGACAGGACTGGGGCATGAGCAGTTCTTC
TRBV10-1	TRBJ1-1	.	.	14	CASAPTPGLAEAFF	TGCGCCAGCGCTCCTACCCCCGGGCTGGCTGAAGCTTTCTTT
TRBV5-1	TRBJ1-2	TRBD1	.	15	CASSPGTAAQYGYTF	TGCGCCAGCAGCCCCGGGACAGCGGCGCAGTATGGCTACACCTTC
TRBV19	TRBJ1-4	.	.	15	CASSAPGHPNEKLFF	TGTGCCAGTAGTGCCCCGGGACACCCTAATGAAAAACTGTTTTTT